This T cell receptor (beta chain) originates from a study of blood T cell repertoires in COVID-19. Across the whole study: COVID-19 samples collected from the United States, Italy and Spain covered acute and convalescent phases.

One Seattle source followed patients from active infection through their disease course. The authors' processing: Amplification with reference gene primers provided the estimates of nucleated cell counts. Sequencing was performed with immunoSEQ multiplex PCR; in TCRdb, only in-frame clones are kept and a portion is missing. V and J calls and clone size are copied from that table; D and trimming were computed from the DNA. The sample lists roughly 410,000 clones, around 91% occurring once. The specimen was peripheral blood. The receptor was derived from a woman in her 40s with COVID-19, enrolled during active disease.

DNA for the CDR3: TGTGCCAGCAGCCGCGGGACAGGGTCTGAAAAACTGTTTTTT. This sequence encodes CASSRGTGSEKLFF. The chain has TRBV3-1 (or the pseudogene TRBV3-2) and TRBJ1-4; 9 bases align to TRBD1. Germline CDR1 and CDR2: LGHDT and YNNKEL (reference sequence). After removal of 4 bases from V and 7 bases from J, the junction contained 4 bases not matched to a gene. The CDR3 length is 14 residues.